The 25 T cell receptor beta chains listed next were all sequenced from one sample in a study of OX40 agonist ivuxolimab in advanced cancers. Assay used: immunoSEQ multiplex PCR; TCRdb lists only in-frame clones, some missing. The table includes about 51,000 clones, 88% detected once. The sample was CD4+ or CD8+ T cells sorted from blood, taken in a trial of the OX40 agonist ivuxolimab. Every receptor here comes from an adult with an advanced solid tumor such as melanoma, head and neck, liver or kidney cancer.

The genes are TRBV11-2 and TRBJ1-6; D is perhaps TRBD1 (5 bases). Trimming removed 4 bases at V and 10 bases at J, with 20 bases between. CDR1 SGHAT and CDR2 FQNNGV come from the germline V gene. This CDR3 has 16 residues. The CDR3 DNA reads as TGTGCCAGCAGCTCTCCTCGGGGCAGGGATTTCTCACCCCTCCACTTT. This codes for CASSSPRGRDFSPLHF.

The rearrangement joins TRBV5-8 to TRBJ2-4; D ambiguous. Trimming left V 2 bases short and J 5 bases short, with 5 bases between. Germline V gene sequence: CDR1 SGHTS, CDR2 YDEGEE. The CDR3 runs 12 residues. The CDR3 DNA reads TGTGCCAGCAGCTTTCCTCAAAACATTCAGTACTTC. This gives the protein CASSFPQNIQYF.

The rearrangement joins TRBV27 to TRBJ2-7; D remains unclear. CDR1 and CDR2 (germline): MNHEY, SMNVEV (reference sequence). The V and J ends lost 5 bases and 3 bases respectively, with 8 bases between them. The length of the CDR3 is 12 residues. In DNA form, the CDR3 reads TGTGCCAGCAGTCCGAATGACTACGAGCAGTACTTC. Protein: CASSPNDYEQYF.

This chain joins TRBV25-1 and TRBJ1-1, with D hard to call. Per germline, CDR1 MGHDK and CDR2 SYGVNS. V was shortened by 1 base and J by 3 bases, with 9 bases between the two germline ends. This CDR3 contains 14 residues. In DNA, the CDR3 is TGTGCCAGCAGTGAATTTGGAAAGGACACTGAAGCTTTCTTT. The encoded protein is CASSEFGKDTEAFF.

CDR3: CASSFRLAEYEQYF. In DNA, the CDR3 is TGTGCCAGCAGCTTCAGACTAGCGGAGTACGAGCAGTACTTC. The chain recombines TRBV5-5 with TRBJ2-7, with 9 bases fitting TRBD2. The length of the CDR3 is 14 residues. Germline-derived CDR1 and CDR2 are SGHKS and YYEKEE (reference sequence). J was trimmed by 4 bases and V by 2 bases; bases with no gene match: 4.

This clone appeared a single time. The J gene is TRBJ2-1, the V gene TRBV6-1, with 9 bases identical to TRBD2. The length of the CDR3 is 15 residues. From germline, CDR1 is MNHNS and CDR2 SASEGT. V lost 3 bases and J lost 9; bases outside the gene matches: 9. CDR3 DNA: TGTGCCAGCAGTGAGCAACTAGCGGGCGAAGGTGAGCAGTTCTTC. Its translation is CASSEQLAGEGEQFF.

The chain combines TRBV19 with TRBJ2-5, with TRBD2 matching over 13 bases. V lost 5 bases, J lost 5 bases, and 5 bases stayed unmatched. This CDR3 contains 15 residues. The germline gives CDR1 LNHDA, CDR2 SQIVND (reference sequence). The CDR3 region is CASSLGLAGVETQYF. CDR3 nucleotides: TGTGCCAGTAGTCTTGGACTAGCGGGAGTGGAGACCCAGTACTTC.

The chain links TRBV9 to TRBJ1-2; maybe TRBD1 (5 bases). From germline, CDR1 is SGDLS and CDR2 YYNGEE. The CDR3 runs to 13 residues. Between the trimmed V and J ends, which lost 3 bases and 8 bases, there was a span of 14 bases. CDR3 sequence (DNA): TGTGCCAGCAGCGCCGGGACCCGAGTCGGCTACACCTTC. It specifies CASSAGTRVGYTF.

The J gene is TRBJ2-7, the V gene TRBV6-5; D call uncertain. CDR1 is MNHEY, CDR2 SVGAGI, per germline. The germline V and J ends were trimmed by 5 bases and 0 bases, with 14 bases remaining between them. This CDR3 has 15 residues. CDR3: CASSVKVSTSYEQYF. DNA for the CDR3: TGTGCCAGCAGTGTGAAGGTTTCAACCTCCTACGAGCAGTACTTC.

This chain connects TRBV6-1 to TRBJ1-5; D remains unclear. CDR3 size: 16 residues. Germline V gene sequence: CDR1 MNHNS, CDR2 SASEGT. Trimming cost V 2 bases and J 1 base, with 12 bases left between them. The CDR3 DNA sequence: TGTGCCAGCAGTGAATCCCACCCGGACAGCAATCAGCCCCAGCATTTT. It specifies CASSESHPDSNQPQHF.

In DNA form, the CDR3 reads TGTGCCAGTAGTATAGCGGGGGGGATCACAGATACGCAGTATTTT. Amino acid sequence: CASSIAGGITDTQYF. The V call is TRBV19, the J call TRBJ2-3; TRBD2 matches at 8 bases. Per the germline V gene, CDR1 is LNHDA and CDR2 is SQIVND (reference sequence). The length of the CDR3 is 15 residues. The ends lost 1 base at V and 2 bases at J; junction bases unmatched: 2.

The V call is TRBV18, the J call TRBJ2-2, with a weak D call TRBD2 (5 bases). Germline CDR1 reads KGHSH; CDR2 reads LQKENI. V was clipped by 1 base and J by 7 bases, with 10 bases between them. The CDR3 is 14 residues long. CDR3 residues: CASSPQRRVGELFF. CDR3 coding DNA: TGTGCCAGCTCACCACAGAGGCGGGTCGGGGAGCTGTTTTTT.

This chain joins TRBV6-5 and TRBJ2-1; perhaps TRBD1 as D (6 bases). CDR1 is MNHEY and CDR2 is SVGAGI in the germline V gene. The germline V and J ends were trimmed by 11 bases and 5 bases, with 16 bases remaining between them. This CDR3 is 13 amino acids long. CDR3 protein: CAARGSGHNEQFF. The CDR3 nucleotides read TGTGCCGCTAGGGGGAGCGGCCACAATGAGCAGTTCTTC.

The chain is built from TRBV15 and TRBJ2-7; D gene ambiguous. The CDR3 extends over 11 amino acids. CDR1 and CDR2 (germline): LNHNV, YYDKDF (reference sequence). V was shortened by 3 bases and J by 4 bases, with 4 bases between the two germline ends. Here the CDR3 DNA reads TGTGCCACCAGCAGGGGATACGAGCAGTACTTC. This encodes CATSRGYEQYF.

This clone was picked up a small number of times. The rearrangement joins TRBV28 to TRBJ2-7, with a possible D match to TRBD2 (5 bases). V was trimmed by 5 bases and J by 7 bases, leaving 15 bases between them. Germline-derived CDR1 and CDR2 are MDHEN and SYDVKM. CDR3 size: 13 residues. The CDR3 DNA follows: TGTGCCAGCAGTGTCTATCATACGGGGGAGCAGTACTTC. Translation gives CASSVYHTGEQYF.

The chain joins TRBV10-3 to TRBJ2-5; D is perhaps TRBD1 (6 bases). The CDR3 has 12 amino acids. V dropped 8 bases and J dropped 0 bases, with 7 bases sitting between them. The germline V gene encodes CDR1 ENHRY and CDR2 SYGVKD. CDR3 DNA: TGTGCCATCGGGGACAACCAAGAGACCCAGTACTTC. Translated, it gives CAIGDNQETQYF.

The chain is built from TRBV15 and TRBJ2-3; 13 nucleotides agree with TRBD2. Germline assignment: CDR1 LNHNV and CDR2 YYDKDF (reference sequence). J lost 4 bases, V lost 6 bases, and 7 bases had no gene match. This CDR3 is built from 16 residues. CDR3 in amino acids: CATRRTSGGAPDTQYF. Here the CDR3 DNA reads TGTGCCACCAGACGTACTAGCGGGGGGGCCCCAGATACGCAGTATTTT.

V gene TRBV5-1 combines with J gene TRBJ1-4; 7 bases are a match to TRBD1. Germline V gene sequence: CDR1 SGHRS, CDR2 YFSETQ. The ends lost 2 bases at V and 8 bases at J; junction bases unmatched: 6. This CDR3 region has 14 residues. The CDR3 DNA reads TGCGCCAGCAGCTTACAGGGGATAGAAGAAAAACTGTTTTTT. Translation: CASSLQGIEEKLFF.

This chain links TRBV25-1 with TRBJ2-7, with no clear D. Between the trimmed V and J ends, which lost 5 bases and 5 bases, there was a span of 13 bases. Germline values: CDR1 MGHDK, CDR2 SYGVNS. The CDR3 runs to 13 residues. The CDR3, as DNA: TGTGCCAGCAGTAAAAACCTAGGCGACGAGCAGTACTTC. Translated: CASSKNLGDEQYF.

As to this clone: Germline is not matched at one junction end, which may reflect a read error. This sequence joins TRBV7-9 and TRBJ2-7, with 7 bases lining up with TRBD1. This CDR3 region has 14 residues. CDR1 and CDR2 (germline): SEHNR, FQNEAQ (reference sequence). The CDR3 sequence: CASIPGTVSFEQYF. The CDR3 nucleotides are TGTGCCAGCATCCCCGGGACAGTGTCCTTCGAGCAGTACTTC.

The chain is built from TRBV18 and TRBJ2-3; D is ambiguous. The CDR3 consists of 16 residues. CDR1 is KGHSH and CDR2 is LQKENI in the germline V gene. The V gene lost 2 bases and the J gene lost 0 bases, with 12 bases spanning the gap. CDR3 loop: CASSPFGQLSTDTQYF. DNA of the CDR3: TGTGCCAGCTCACCATTTGGTCAACTTAGCACAGATACGCAGTATTTT. Variable domain in full (rest from reference TRBV18 and TRBJ2-3): NAGVMQNPRHLVRRRGQEARLRCSPMKGHSHVYWYRQLPEEGLKFMVYLQKENIIDESGMPKERFSAEFPKEGPSILRIQQVVRGDSAAYFCASSPFGQLSTDTQYFGPGTRLTVL.

The chain employs TRBV5-8 and TRBJ2-3, with a possible D match to TRBD2 (6 bases). The CDR3 contains 15 residues. V was cut by 4 bases and J by 4 bases, with 16 bases left in between. The V gene's germline CDR1 is SGHTS and CDR2 YDEGEE. The CDR3 DNA reads as TGTGCCAGCAGCGTGGGACTCATGAAGCCAGATACGCAGTATTTT. Protein: CASSVGLMKPDTQYF.

The J gene is TRBJ1-1, the V gene TRBV6-6; D uncertain. The CDR3 totals 12 residues. Germline loops: CDR1 MNHNY, CDR2 SVGAGI (reference sequence). V lost 7 bases and J lost 7, with 13 bases in between. The CDR3 spells CASTPTSVEAFF. Written as DNA, the CDR3 is TGTGCCAGCACCCCGACGTCAGTTGAAGCTTTCTTT.

The J gene is TRBJ1-1, the V gene TRBV29-1; D is perhaps TRBD1 (6 bases). CDR1 SQVTM and CDR2 ANQGSEA come from the germline V gene. V lost 5 bases, J lost 1 base, and 14 bases lay in between. The CDR3 covers 14 residues. The CDR3 DNA reads TGCAGCGTTCAAAAATACAGGGCGAACACTGAAGCTTTCTTT. Translated: CSVQKYRANTEAFF.

The chain employs TRBV6-5 and TRBJ2-3, with D perhaps assigned TRBD1 or TRBD2 (5 bases each). Trimming took off 3 bases at V and 4 bases at J, with 11 bases between the two ends. The CDR3 extends over 14 amino acids. Germline assignment: CDR1 MNHEY and CDR2 SVGAGI. CDR3 protein: CASSYRDLADTQYF. The CDR3 DNA reads TGTGCCAGCAGTTATCGGGACCTGGCAGATACGCAGTATTTT.